This paragraph reports one TCR beta chain. This sample stems from a study of neurological immune-mediated disorders. CDR3 length: 14 amino acids. Germline V gene lookup returns CDR1 MNHNY and CDR2 SVGAGI (reference sequence). 5'RACE generated cDNA with 10-nucleotide random UMIs. TCRdb reanalysed the 5' RACE reads using MiXCR and keeps one entry per CDR3 protein. Of some 68,000 distinct CDR3 sequences listed, roughly 15% are singletons. Time point in this sample: longitudinal time-point 1 (baseline). 2 million unsorted PBMCs were stored in RNAlater at -80 °C before RNA extraction. The rearrangement links TRBV6-6 to TRBJ1-6; 7 positions agree with TRBD1. Sequencing input: PBMCs. The sequence was collected from a female donor with HTLV-1-associated myelopathy (HAM/TSP). The CDR3 coding sequence is TGTATCAGCAGAACGACAGGGCTGAATTCACCCCTCCACTTT. Its translation is CISRTTGLNSPLHF.